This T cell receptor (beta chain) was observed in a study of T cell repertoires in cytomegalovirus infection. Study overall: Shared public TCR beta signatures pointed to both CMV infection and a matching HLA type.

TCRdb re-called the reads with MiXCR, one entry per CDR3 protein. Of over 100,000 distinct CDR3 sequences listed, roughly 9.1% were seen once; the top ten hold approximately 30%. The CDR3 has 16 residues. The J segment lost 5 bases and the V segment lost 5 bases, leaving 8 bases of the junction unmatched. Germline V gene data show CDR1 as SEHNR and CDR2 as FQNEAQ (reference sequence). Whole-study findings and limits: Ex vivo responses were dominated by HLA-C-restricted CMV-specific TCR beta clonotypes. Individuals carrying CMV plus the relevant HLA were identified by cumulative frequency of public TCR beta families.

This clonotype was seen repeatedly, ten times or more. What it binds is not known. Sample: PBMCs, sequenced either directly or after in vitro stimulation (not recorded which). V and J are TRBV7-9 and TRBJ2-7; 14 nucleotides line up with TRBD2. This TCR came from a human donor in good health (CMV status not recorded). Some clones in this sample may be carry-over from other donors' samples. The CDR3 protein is CASSHPGLAGANEQYF. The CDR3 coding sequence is TGTGCCAGCAGCCACCCGGGACTAGCGGGAGCCAACGAGCAGTACTTC.